Described below is a single T cell receptor beta chain sequence and its context. The sample belongs to a study of shared clonotypes between healthy human individuals. Using immunoSEQ multiplex PCR, the repertoire was profiled, and TCRdb retains in-frame clones only, with some absent. The repertoire consists of about 450,000 clones, with roughly 77% occurring once and the leading ten covering 13%. The clonotype comes from a woman aged 40 to 50 in good health. Some clones in this sample may be carry-over from other donors' samples. The sample taken for sequencing was PBMCs.

DNA of the CDR3: TGTGCCAGCACCAACGGGCATCTCCATGGGGATACGCAGTATTTT. Translating it yields CASTNGHLHGDTQYF. The rearrangement uses TRBV6-1 and TRBJ2-3, with D unresolved. There are 15 residues in the CDR3. V lost 7 bases and J lost 6, with 20 bases in between. Germline V gene sequence: CDR1 MNHNS, CDR2 SASEGT.